The T cell receptor beta chain under discussion was sequenced for a study of blood T cell repertoires in COVID-19 (dated by TCRdb to the early 2020s). Background for the entire study: Samples from collaborators originated in the United States, Italy and Spain and spanned both the acute and convalescent phases of COVID-19. Sample metadata almost always included a de-identified subject ID, COVID-19 status, age in years and sex. The prospective study material was composed of cDNA or gDNA derived from T cells, B-cell-depleted T cells, or PBMCs. The repertoires were released in a freely available public database meant as a resource for research on the immune response to SARS-CoV-2. The dataset comprised deeply sampled blood TCRbeta repertoires from subjects exposed to, actively infected with, or recovered from COVID-19. Samples were obtained from the ongoing ImmuneRACE study (first 160 participants) and from 1,254 subjects provided by 6 global collaborators. HLA class I and class II types, where available, came from metadata supplied by the sample provider rather than from assay-based typing.

Turning to this clone: Which antigen it targets is not known. Base qualities are not at hand, and no much larger clone is one base apart.

TCRbeta CDR3 regions were amplified from genomic DNA by means of the immunoSEQ Assay, a bias-controlled multiplex PCR. The original pipeline was this. The number of nucleated cells in each sample was estimated from the amplification of reference gene primers within the assay. Sequence reads were collapsed and filtered to measure the absolute abundance of every unique TCRbeta CDR3 rearrangement. For each sample, productive Simpson clonality was calculated as the square root of Simpson's diversity index over productive rearrangements. TCRdb took over this immuneACCESS table, retaining in-frame rearrangements with V and J assigned. Such tables are incomplete; in checked studies, under half of the missing clones stem from an unresolved V gene, and the remainder is unexplained. That table is the source of V, J and clone size, and D and trimming were worked out from the DNA. The sample records around 99,000 clones, 75% to 85% of which are singletons. The ten biggest clones cover 7.9% of the sample.

The collaborating institutions used their own protocols to collect whole blood in K2EDTA tubes. For TCRbeta analysis, collaborators shipped samples as frozen whole blood, isolated PBMCs, or DNA extracted from either of those sample types. General study outcomes and caveats: How much clinical and demographic metadata was included differed by source and by participant, and the metadata was provided uncurated.

Reading from cysteine to phenylalanine, the CDR3 counts 12 amino acids. Only the CDR3 portion is preserved as DNA: 36 bases, with reading frame beginning at the first base. The junction carries 8 bases between V and J, which are trimmed by 6 bases and 3 bases respectively. This sequence was found in a woman older than 75 with active or convalescent COVID-19. The V and J segments used are TRBV23-1 and TRBJ2-5; the D gene is possibly TRBD1, with 5 bases matching. TRBV23-1 is labeled an ORF, and its function is uncertain. The sequencing input was peripheral blood. This receptor has the CDR3 CASRGRKETQYF. The nucleotides are TGCGCCAGCAGGGGGCGAAAAGAGACCCAGTACTTC.